This T cell receptor (beta chain) is drawn from a study of CD8 T cells in ankylosing spondylitis. Concerning this clonotype itself: The antigen is undetermined.

With molecular barcodes, quantitative 5'-RACE was used to make the TCR beta libraries. TCRdb analysed the 5' RACE reads with MiXCR anew, one entry per CDR3 protein. The table lists about 450,000 distinct CDR3 sequences, about 25% of them singletons. This CDR3 is 12 amino acids long. The germline V gene encodes CDR1 SGHRS and CDR2 YFSETQ. The ends were cut back, 2 bases at V and 3 bases at J, with 3 bases in the middle. Notes on the study in general: Matched ankylosing spondylitis synovial fluid reportedly contained a significantly enriched population of disease-linked clones. Disease-associated clones were CD8+ and fairly uncommon in peripheral blood. Apparently characteristic of ankylosing spondylitis blood was a TCR beta motif (eight highly homologous variants).

The chain is built from TRBV5-1 and TRBJ2-4, with D unresolved. The sequence derives from a male donor with ankylosing spondylitis. Material: blood, either unsorted or a sorted T cell fraction (not recorded which). CDR3 in amino acids: CASSFNKNIQYF. In DNA form, the CDR3 reads TGCGCCAGCAGCTTTAACAAAAACATTCAGTACTTC. The full variable domain, its missing parts supplied by reference TRBV5-1 and TRBJ2-4, is KAGVTQTPRYLIKTRGQQVTLSCSPISGHRSVSWYQQTPGQGLQFLFEYFSETQRNKGNFPGRFSGRQFSNSRSEMNVSTLELGDSALYLCASSFNKNIQYFGAGTRLSVL.